This T cell receptor beta chain was profiled in a study of PD-1 blockade in classical Hodgkin lymphoma. Study results and caveats: Reports described newly diagnosed patients as having lower baseline TCR diversity than healthy donors.

As for this clone: Its specificity is unknown.

Sequenced by immunoSEQ multiplex PCR; TCRdb stores in-frame clones only, minus some. The profile shows about 23,000 clones, roughly 80% of them singletons. All the patients suffered relapse after autologous stem cell transplantation, and brentuximab vedotin exposure differed. The CDR3 runs to 13 residues. V shed 5 bases and J shed 1 base, with 8 bases lying between them. Germline CDR1 and CDR2: LNHDA and SQIVND (reference sequence). The sequencing used peripheral blood mononuclear cells (PBMCs), collected before the second cycle of nivolumab. The rearrangement links TRBV19 to TRBJ1-2; D gene uncertain. This TCR was sampled from a human donor with classical Hodgkin lymphoma. The CDR3 bases are TGTGCCAGTAGTTTTCGGGGTAACTATGGCTACACCTTC. Residues: CASSFRGNYGYTF.